This T cell receptor (beta chain) was sequenced in a study of OX40 agonist ivuxolimab in advanced cancers. About the research overall: Dose-escalation patients suffered from hepatocellular carcinoma, melanoma, renal cell or head and neck cancer. The study's findings and limits: The mean number of expanded clones was higher in CD8+ T cells than in CD4+.

Points on this clone: Its antigen is still unknown.

The CDR3 has 16 residues. Per germline, CDR1 SQVTM and CDR2 ANQGSEA. The junction had 6 bases not matched to a gene; V was cut back by 7 bases and J by 0 bases. Produced via immunoSEQ multiplex PCR; TCRdb's table is partial and in-frame only. The sample includes roughly 92,000 clones, 84% seen only once; the top ten take less than 5.5%. This receptor was taken from an adult with an advanced solid tumor such as melanoma, head and neck, liver or kidney cancer. This specimen consisted of CD4+ or CD8+ T cells sorted from blood, obtained in a trial of the OX40 agonist ivuxolimab. The rearrangement uses TRBV29-1 and TRBJ2-3; 14 bases are shared with TRBD2. CDR3 DNA sequence: TGCAGCGGGACCGGGACTAGCGGGAGAAGCACAGATACGCAGTATTTT. This codes for CSGTGTSGRSTDTQYF.